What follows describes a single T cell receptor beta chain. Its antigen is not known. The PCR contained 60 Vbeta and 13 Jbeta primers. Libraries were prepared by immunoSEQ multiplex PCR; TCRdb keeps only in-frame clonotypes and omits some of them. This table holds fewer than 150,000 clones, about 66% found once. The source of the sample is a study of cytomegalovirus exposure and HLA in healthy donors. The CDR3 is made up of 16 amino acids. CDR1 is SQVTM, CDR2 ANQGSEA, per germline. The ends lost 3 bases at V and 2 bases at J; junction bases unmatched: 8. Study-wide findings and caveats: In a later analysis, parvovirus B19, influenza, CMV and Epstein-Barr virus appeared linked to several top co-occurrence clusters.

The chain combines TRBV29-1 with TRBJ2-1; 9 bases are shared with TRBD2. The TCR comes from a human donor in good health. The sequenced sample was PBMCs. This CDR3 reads CSVDGAAGGPYNEQFF. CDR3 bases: TGCAGCGTTGATGGCGCAGCGGGAGGCCCCTACAATGAGCAGTTCTTC.